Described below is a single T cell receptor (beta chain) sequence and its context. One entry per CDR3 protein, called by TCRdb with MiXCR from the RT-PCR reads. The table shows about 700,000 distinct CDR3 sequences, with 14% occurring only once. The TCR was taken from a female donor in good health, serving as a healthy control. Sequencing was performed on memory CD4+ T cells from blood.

The CDR3 nucleotides are TGTGCCAGTAGGATGGGGGGGGCTCGGAGTGGCTACACCTTC. Encoded protein: CASRMGGARSGYTF. The chain links TRBV19 to TRBJ1-2, with a tentative D call TRBD1 (6 bases). The CDR3 totals 14 residues. CDR1 and CDR2 (germline): LNHDA, SQIVND (reference sequence). With 6 bases removed from V and 7 bases from J, the gap between germline ends came to 18 bases.